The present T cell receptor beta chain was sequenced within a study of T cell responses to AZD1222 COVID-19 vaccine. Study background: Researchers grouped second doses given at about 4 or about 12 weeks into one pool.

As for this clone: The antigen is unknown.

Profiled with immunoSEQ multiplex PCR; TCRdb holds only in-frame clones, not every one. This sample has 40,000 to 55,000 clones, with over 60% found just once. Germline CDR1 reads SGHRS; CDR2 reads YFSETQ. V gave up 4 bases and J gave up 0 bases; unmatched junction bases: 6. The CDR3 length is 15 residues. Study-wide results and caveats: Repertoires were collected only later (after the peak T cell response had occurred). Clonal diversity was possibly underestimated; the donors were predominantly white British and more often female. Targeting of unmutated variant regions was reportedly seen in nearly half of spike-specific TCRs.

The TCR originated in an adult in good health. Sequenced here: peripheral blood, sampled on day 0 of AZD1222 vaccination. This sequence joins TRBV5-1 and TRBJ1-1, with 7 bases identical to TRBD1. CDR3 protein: CASSHGTALNTEAFF. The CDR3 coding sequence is TGCGCCAGCAGCCACGGGACAGCCCTGAACACTGAAGCTTTCTTT.